Following are 4 T cell receptor beta chains from one sample sequenced in a study of beta chain features in type 1 diabetes. Sequenced material consisted of expressed TCRB transcripts (all of the isolated RNA was reverse transcribed). Profiling relied on immunoSEQ multiplex PCR, and the TCRdb table lists in-frame clones only, not all of them. The sample contains roughly 170,000 clones, about 13% of which appear only once. The sequenced sample was central memory CD4+ T cells from blood. The receptors derive from a woman under 30 in good health.

This chain links TRBV6-5 with TRBJ2-4; D is perhaps TRBD1 (6 bases). V dropped 5 bases and J dropped 7 bases, with 9 bases sitting between them. The germline CDR1 and CDR2 sequences are MNHEY and SVGAGI. CDR3 length equals 12 residues. For the CDR3, the DNA is TGTGCCAGCAGTCCACAGGGTAACATTCAGTACTTC. Translated, it gives CASSPQGNIQYF.

The genes are TRBV4-3 and TRBJ2-1, with 9 bases that match TRBD2. The CDR3 sequence is 16 residues long. V lost 0 bases, J lost 6 bases, and 6 bases stayed unmatched. The germline CDR1 and CDR2 sequences are LGHNA and YSLEER. The CDR3 here is CASSQEKVAGVNEQFF. The CDR3 bases are TGCGCCAGCAGCCAAGAGAAGGTAGCGGGAGTCAATGAGCAGTTCTTC.

The rearrangement joins TRBV10-3 to TRBJ2-1, with a possible D match to TRBD1 (6 bases). CDR1 and CDR2 (germline): ENHRY, SYGVKD. The CDR3 covers 13 residues. Between the trimmed V and J ends, which lost 3 bases and 5 bases, there was a span of 8 bases. CDR3 bases: TGTGCCATCAGTGAAGGACAGCACAATGAGCAGTTCTTC. The encoded protein is CAISEGQHNEQFF.

The chain is built from TRBV11-2 and TRBJ1-5, with D hard to call. Trimming shortened V by 1 base and J by 6 bases, and 10 bases separated the two germline ends. The germline gives CDR1 SGHAT, CDR2 FQNNGV. The CDR3 runs 14 residues. The CDR3, as DNA: TGTGCCAGCAGCTTAGCCCGGGAGGTTCAGCCCCAGCATTTT. Translation gives CASSLAREVQPQHF.